This T cell receptor (beta chain) was recovered during a study of siplizumab effects on memory and regulatory T cells (dated by TCRdb to about 2019). About the investigation overall: The study examined how the anti-CD2 antibody siplizumab affects alloreactive T-cell subsets in allogeneic mixed lymphocyte reactions built from human PBMCs. The paper's findings and limits, for the study overall: Siplizumab significantly lowered the cumulative frequency of alloreactive sequences that could be traced to unstimulated CD4+ memory T cells. Greater diversity appeared to be present in unstimulated naive T cells than in memory T cells, and a substantial contribution to the alloresponse seemed to be made by naive cells. Whether proliferating Tregs from siplizumab cultures actually had suppressive function was not functionally confirmed. In reactions with siplizumab, an average of approximately 69% of mappable alloreactive CD4+ clones were Treg-derived, compared with roughly 30% in control reactions. Sequences below about 10^-5 frequency were poorly captured, so only a minor fraction of alloreactive clones could be mapped to unstimulated subsets. A naive or memory phenotype could not be assigned to roughly 80-97% of proliferating CD4+ or CD8+ clones.

Sorted unstimulated T cells and proliferating T cells recovered from mixed lymphocyte reactions were subjected to TCRbeta CDR3 sequencing. Fresh whole blood from around 11 HLA-typed healthy donors was used to isolate PBMCs. The junction shows trimming of 0 bases on V and 4 bases on J, plus 12 bases between the germline ends. Based on the germline V gene, the CDR1 and CDR2 sequences are LGHNA and YNFKEQ. The CDR3 has 15 amino acids, counting the end cysteine and phenylalanine. Only the CDR3 part of the read is kept: 45 bases, read in frame from the first base. Library preparation used the immunoSEQ multiplex PCR assay. About 9.9 x 10^4 TCR templates per sample were assayed by the deep sequencing platform. Genomic DNA extracted from sorted T cells was the material used for TCRbeta CDR3 sequencing. Processing in the source paper ran as follows. The R programming language was used for the clonal analysis of the TCRbeta CDR3 data. Alloreactive CD4+ and CD8+ clones were identified by comparing unstimulated samples to CFSE-low samples taken after the reaction. Regulatory or non-regulatory origin was assigned to alloreactive CD4+ clones by matching of sequences to sorted unstimulated Treg and non-Treg repertoires. TCRdb retrieved this table from immuneACCESS and kept in-frame rearrangements only. Not all clones are present; in checked studies, unresolved V genes account for under half, and no reason is known for the remainder. Clone size and V and J calls were adopted from that table, with D and trimming inferred from the DNA. This sample gives around 87,000 clones in total; about 87% of them show up just once. Roughly 14% of the sample is in the top ten clones.

Note on this clone: Its specific antigen is unknown. There are no base qualities to consult, and no much larger clone falls within one base.

Sequenced input: CD4+ T cells sorted from blood. Recombination joined TRBV4-2 with TRBJ1-1, with no confident D gene call. The clonotype comes from a human donor in good health. For the CDR3, the sequence is CASSQEPALGTEAFF. The nucleotides are TGTGCCAGCAGCCAAGAACCGGCCTTAGGCACTGAAGCTTTCTTT.